This T cell receptor (beta chain) appears in the sequencing data of a study of blood T cell repertoires in COVID-19. Study-level information: Sites across the United States, Italy and Spain contributed samples from acute and convalescent COVID-19.

CDR1 is MNHEY and CDR2 is SVGAGI in the germline V gene. V lost 6 bases and J lost 8, with 16 bases in between. CDR3 length equals 13 residues. TCRdb's copy holds only in-frame clones and misses some; the assay was immunoSEQ multiplex PCR. Of 350,000 to 450,000 clones in the sample, over 80% were seen once. The V and J genes are TRBV6-5 and TRBJ1-2, with a weak D call TRBD1 (5 bases). The TCR originated in a woman between 45 and 60 years old who had recovered from COVID-19. Specimen: PBMCs or T cells enriched from blood (not recorded which). The CDR3: CASRGDPGRGYTF. The CDR3 nucleotides read TGTGCCAGCAGAGGTGATCCAGGGCGAGGCTACACCTTC.